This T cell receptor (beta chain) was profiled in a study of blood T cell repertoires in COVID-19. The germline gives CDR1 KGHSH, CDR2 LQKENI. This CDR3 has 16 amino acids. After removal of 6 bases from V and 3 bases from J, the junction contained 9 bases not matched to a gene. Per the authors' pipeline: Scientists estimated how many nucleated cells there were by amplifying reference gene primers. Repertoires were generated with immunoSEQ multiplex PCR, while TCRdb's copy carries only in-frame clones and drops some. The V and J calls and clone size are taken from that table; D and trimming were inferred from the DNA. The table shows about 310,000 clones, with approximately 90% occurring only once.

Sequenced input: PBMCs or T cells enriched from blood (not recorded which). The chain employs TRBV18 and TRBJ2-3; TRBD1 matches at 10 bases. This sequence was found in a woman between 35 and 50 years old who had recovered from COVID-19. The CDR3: CASSIDRGLKTDTQYF. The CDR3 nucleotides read TGTGCCAGCTCCATCGACAGGGGGCTTAAAACAGATACGCAGTATTTT.